These 19 T cell receptor beta chains came from one sample sequenced in a study of blood T cell repertoires in COVID-19. Libraries were prepared by immunoSEQ multiplex PCR; TCRdb keeps only in-frame clonotypes and omits some of them. The repertoire holds 65,000 to 85,000 clones, 88% seen once, with roughly 20% in the top ten. The sequenced material came from peripheral blood. These TCRs come from a human donor in a cohort sampled during active COVID-19.

The chain recombines TRBV7-8 with TRBJ2-1; 13 bases are shared with TRBD2. This CDR3 is 17 amino acids long. Germline V gene data show CDR1 as SGHVS and CDR2 as FQNEAQ. V lost 3 bases to trimming and J lost 0 bases; unmatched junction nucleotides: 2. DNA of the CDR3: TGTGCCAGCAGCTTGGGACTAGCGGGGATCTCCTACAATGAGCAGTTCTTC. Amino acids: CASSLGLAGISYNEQFF. The whole variable domain, remainder taken from reference TRBV7-8 and TRBJ2-1, is GAGVSQSPRYKVAKRGQDVALRCDPISGHVSLFWYQQALGQGPEFLTYFQNEAQLDKSGLPSDRFFAERPEGSVSTLKIQRTQQEDSAVYLCASSLGLAGISYNEQFFGPGTRLTVL.

The chain couples TRBV6-5 to TRBJ2-4, with TRBD2 matching over 14 bases. This CDR3 comprises 15 residues. Germline values: CDR1 MNHEY, CDR2 SVGAGI. V lost 6 bases to trimming and J lost 8 bases; unmatched junction nucleotides: 6. The CDR3 nucleotides are TGTGCCAGCAGCTACGGGACTAGCGGGAGTGACATTCAGTACTTC. It codes for CASSYGTSGSDIQYF.

This clone was found once. The chain couples TRBV5-4 to TRBJ2-5; tentative D call: TRBD1 (5 bases). This CDR3 region has 14 residues. V lost 4 bases and J 5 bases, leaving 15 bases between the germline ends. Germline CDR1 SGHNT, CDR2 YYREEE (reference sequence). The CDR3 sequence: CASSDKGNRETQYF. Written as DNA, the CDR3 is TGTGCCAGCAGCGATAAGGGGAATCGGGAGACCCAGTACTTC.

This sequence joins TRBV5-4 and TRBJ2-7; 7 bases line up with TRBD1. CDR3 length: 13 residues. The V segment lost 2 bases and the J segment 3 bases; nucleotides outside the gene matches: 2. Germline V gene sequence: CDR1 SGHNT, CDR2 YYREEE (reference sequence). CDR3 sequence: CASSFGDSYEQYF. The CDR3 nucleotides are TGTGCCAGCAGCTTCGGGGACAGCTACGAGCAGTACTTC.

The gene calls are TRBV10-2 and TRBJ2-5; 8 bases agree with TRBD2. CDR1 and CDR2 (germline): WSHSY, SAAADI. CDR3 length: 18 residues. The trim removed 3 bases at V and 6 bases at J, leaving 18 bases unmatched. CDR3 sequence (DNA): TGCGCCAGCAGTGACCTGGACGGACTAGCAGGCTCCTACAAGACCCAGTACTTC. It encodes CASSDLDGLAGSYKTQYF.

The chain joins TRBV3-1 (or the pseudogene TRBV3-2) to TRBJ2-7, with D possibly matching TRBD2 (7 bases). The CDR3 loop spans 15 amino acids. V lost 11 bases and J lost 6, with 26 bases in between. CDR1 and CDR2 from the germline V gene are LGHDT and YNNKEL (reference sequence). This CDR3 is CARGSWVGGGTEQYF. The CDR3 coding sequence is TGTGCCCGCGGGTCGTGGGTAGGGGGGGGTACCGAGCAGTACTTC.

This clone was seen a single time. This sequence joins TRBV5-4 and TRBJ2-2; D remains ambiguous. Deletions cut 2 bases from V and 0 bases from J, with 5 bases between. Germline V gene sequence: CDR1 SGHNT, CDR2 YYREEE (reference sequence). This CDR3 contains 14 residues. The chain's CDR3 is CASSFRANTGELFF. CDR3 DNA: TGTGCCAGCAGCTTTCGGGCGAACACCGGGGAGCTGTTTTTT.

The chain combines TRBV5-1 with TRBJ1-4; weak D call: TRBD1 (6 bases). Trimming pared 2 bases from V and 5 bases from J, leaving 16 bases between. The CDR3 is 16 residues long. The germline gives CDR1 SGHRS, CDR2 YFSETQ. The CDR3, as DNA: TGCGCCAGCAGCTTCAACGCCGGGACAAGGAATGAAAAACTGTTTTTT. It codes for CASSFNAGTRNEKLFF.

The rearrangement uses TRBV29-1 and TRBJ1-1; the D gene is possibly TRBD1 (5 bases). Germline lookup yields CDR1 SQVTM and CDR2 ANQGSEA. The CDR3 has 13 residues. V dropped 4 bases and J dropped 1 base, with 10 bases sitting between them. The CDR3 DNA reads TGCAGCGTTGCCGAGACAGCGAACACTGAAGCTTTCTTT. Translating gives CSVAETANTEAFF.

J is TRBJ1-4 and V is TRBV4-2; tentatively, D is TRBD1 (5 bases). This CDR3 spans 16 amino acids. Germline values: CDR1 LGHNA, CDR2 YNFKEQ. V lost 0 bases, J lost 0 bases, and 8 bases lay in between. The CDR3 spells CASSQDPRATNEKLFF. CDR3 coding DNA: TGTGCCAGCAGCCAAGACCCCAGGGCAACTAATGAAAAACTGTTTTTT.

The chain employs TRBV2 and TRBJ2-1; tentatively, D is TRBD2 (6 bases). Germline V gene lookup returns CDR1 SNHLY and CDR2 FYNNEI. CDR3 length: 10 amino acids. CDR3: CAMGRNEQFF. For the CDR3, the DNA is TGTGCGATGGGGAGGAATGAGCAGTTCTTC.

The gene calls are TRBV6-2 or TRBV6-3 and TRBJ1-5; 7 bases are shared with TRBD1. The CDR3 sequence is 19 residues long. The V segment lost 6 bases and the J segment 2 bases; nucleotides outside the gene matches: 19. CDR1 is MNHEY and CDR2 is SVGEGT in the germline V gene. In DNA, the CDR3 is TGTGCCAGCAGCACGAGGATTGACAGGGCCCCTCGGGGCAATCAGCCCCAGCATTTT. Translating gives CASSTRIDRAPRGNQPQHF.

The chain uses TRBV6-5 and TRBJ1-2; TRBD1 matches 11 bases. Germline assignment: CDR1 MNHEY and CDR2 SVGAGI. The CDR3 is made up of 14 amino acids. Trimming cost V 5 bases and J 5 bases; bases outside gene matches: 4. CDR3 sequence reads: CASSTGQGAYGYTF. In DNA form, the CDR3 reads TGTGCCAGCAGTACCGGACAGGGGGCATATGGCTACACCTTC.

This sequence joins TRBV14 and TRBJ2-1; D is ambiguous. Trimming took off 2 bases at V and 8 bases at J, with 16 bases between the two ends. In germline, CDR1 is SGHDN, CDR2 FVKESK. The length of the CDR3 is 15 residues. The CDR3 protein is CASSQTVHETHEQFF. CDR3 nucleotides: TGTGCCAGCAGCCAAACGGTCCACGAAACCCATGAGCAGTTCTTC.

The chain has TRBV7-2 and TRBJ2-7; D remains ambiguous. This CDR3 is 13 amino acids long. The V and J ends lost 4 bases and 7 bases respectively, with 14 bases between them. Germline CDR1 and CDR2: SGHTA and FQGNSA. Here the CDR3 DNA reads TGTGCCAGCAGCTCGCGGTCCGCTCGGGAGCAGTACTTC. Its translation is CASSSRSAREQYF.

This chain uses TRBV9 with TRBJ2-7; TRBD2 agrees at 7 bases. The CDR3 covers 14 residues. Germline V gene sequence: CDR1 SGDLS, CDR2 YYNGEE. After removal of 0 bases from V and 3 bases from J, the junction contained 3 bases not matched to a gene. CDR3 residues: CASSVGGEGYEQYF. CDR3 nucleotides: TGTGCCAGCAGCGTAGGAGGGGAGGGCTACGAGCAGTACTTC.

This chain connects TRBV21-1 to TRBJ2-5; the table's D call of TRBD1 was not tested on the DNA. TRBV21-1 is given as a pseudogene. This CDR3 has 16 amino acids. As DNA, the CDR3 is TGTGCCAGCAGCAAGGTTTGGCAGGAATGCCAAGAGACCCAGTACTTC. Residues: CASSKVWQECQETQYF.

The chain combines TRBV28 with TRBJ1-4, with TRBD1 as a possible D gene (5 bases). The CDR3 sequence is 12 residues long. Deletions cut 5 bases from V and 12 bases from J, with 13 bases between. Germline values: CDR1 MDHEN, CDR2 SYDVKM. The CDR3 reads CASSVPRGELFF. The CDR3 DNA follows: TGTGCCAGCAGTGTCCCACGGGGGGAACTGTTTTTT.

The chain links TRBV28 to TRBJ1-5; weak D call: TRBD1 (5 bases). V lost 6 bases, J lost 4 bases, and 16 bases lay in between. CDR1 and CDR2 from the germline V gene are MDHEN and SYDVKM. The CDR3 extends over 15 amino acids. In nucleotides, the CDR3 is TGTGCCAGCAGCCAAGGGAACAGGAAAAATCAGCCCCAGCATTTT. It specifies CASSQGNRKNQPQHF.